This T cell receptor (beta chain) was recorded in a study of T cells in Graves' hyperthyroidism and ophthalmopathy (dated by TCRdb to between 2018 and 2021). Context from the whole study: Peripheral blood was collected at initial diagnosis, before any treatment. In addition, the study compared T-cell repertoires in thyroid tissue and in blood from five or six Graves' hyperthyroidism patients. The 100 or so discovery patients were divided at random into training and test sets in a 7:3 ratio. After blood sampling, hyperthyroidism patients were treated with methimazole at a starting dose of 30 mg daily, and ophthalmopathy patients were treated with high-dose intravenous methylprednisolone. According to the paper, TCR Vbeta CDR3 sequencing was carried out on over 130 peripheral blood samples, which came from about 45 ophthalmopathy, approximately 72 hyperthyroidism and 17 progressor patients. Prospective prediction of ophthalmopathy was tested in an independent validation cohort of 18 to 20 hyperthyroidism patients and 17 patients who later progressed to ophthalmopathy. TCR V-J signatures able to tell the groups apart were searched for in a discovery cohort of 100 patients, of whom 43 had Graves' ophthalmopathy and about 60 had stable Graves' hyperthyroidism.

The TCR beta CDR3 regions were amplified from the RNA transcripts. For the first round of RT-PCR on the TCR CDR3, the HTBI primer set was used together with the Qiagen OneStep RT-PCR kit. Libraries were constructed in a second round of multiplex PCR, after which size selection and purification were carried out. Paired-end sequencing of the libraries was performed with 100 bp reads on an Illumina HiSeq2000. The paper's processing steps were these. SOAPnuke was used to process the raw data, removing reads that contained adapters or uncalled bases, had a mean Phred below 15, or lacked an exact match to the constant primer or identifier. COPE v1.2.5 was used to merge high-quality paired reads, and clonotypes were defined as unique nucleotide sequences. Clonotypes were aligned to IMGT TRBV, TRBD and TRBJ reference segments using MiTCR v1.1. The analysis included only V-J combinations with a frequency above 0.0001, which together covered 99% to 99.2% of the repertoires. A TCS score was defined as the ratio of F50 (clonal expansion) to E x V (chaos), with BLOSUM62-based TCRdist applied between CDR3 peptides within each V-J. Welch's t-statistics and random forest reduced roughly 540 V-J features to fewer than 15, which were used in a naive Bayes classifier (R e1071). TCRdb itself trimmed the public reads at Q25 with fastp, ran MiXCR and retained productive beta chains. Each entry merges the rows of one CDR3 protein and shows their most common DNA and genes. TCRdb, rather than the study authors, made the V and J calls. The sample records 500,000 to 700,000 distinct CDR3 sequences, 15% to 20% of which are singletons. Of the sample, 15% to 20% is held by the ten largest clones.

The CDR3 holds 17 amino acids from the cysteine to the phenylalanine. Solely the CDR3 DNA is kept, with 51 bases framed from the first base. CDR1 and CDR2, looked up from the germline V gene, are KGHSH and LQKENI. Relative to germline, V is 3 bases shorter and J is 1 base shorter, with 17 bases between their ends. The full study reports these points: In validation, the model predicted progression to ophthalmopathy a median of around 6.5 months before onset, with over 55% sensitivity and about 72% specificity. Most expanded thyroid clonotypes (frequency above 0.001) were also detected in blood, a finding suggesting that blood repertoires may reflect thyroid immune responses. No statistical method was used to fix the sample size in advance, and group allocation was not hidden from the investigators. A model built on a 13 V-J signature distinguished ophthalmopathy from stable hyperthyroidism, reaching over 85% sensitivity and around 81% specificity in cross-validation and 80%/75% in testing.

In the case of this clonotype: The specificity of this receptor is unknown. No much larger clone is present one base from it, and per-base qualities are unavailable.

Stable Graves' hyperthyroidism was defined as no progression to ophthalmopathy during 18 months of follow-up. The hyperthyroidism patients were between 18 and 65 years old and newly diagnosed, with a disease duration of less than 2 months. Any patient with an uncontrolled infection, another autoimmune disease, pregnancy or lactation was excluded. Diagnoses were established on the basis of clinical symptoms, serum thyroxine and TRAb, thyroid ultrasound, and orbital computed tomography. PBMCs were separated from roughly 10 ml of fresh peripheral blood using Ficoll-Paque density gradient centrifugation. Total RNA was extracted with Trizol reagent, and quality was checked on an Agilent 2100 Bioanalyzer.

The rearranged segments are TRBV18 and TRBJ2-3; the D gene cannot be resolved reliably. The clonotype originates from a woman aged 18-29 years with Graves' hyperthyroidism. The sequenced material came from blood. Here the CDR3 is given as CASSPIGPGLGTDTQYF. The nucleotides are TGTGCCAGCTCACCGATAGGACCCGGCCTTGGCACAGATACGCAGTATTTT. The full variable domain, with segments outside the CDR3 supplied by the reference TRBV18 and TRBJ2-3 proteins, appears as NAGVMQNPRHLVRRRGQEARLRCSPMKGHSHVYWYRQLPEEGLKFMVYLQKENIIDESGMPKERFSAEFPKEGPSILRIQQVVRGDSAAYFCASSPIGPGLGTDTQYFGPGTRLTVL.